This is a list of T cell receptor beta chains from one sample in a study of identical twins. TCRdb redid the calling of the 5' RACE reads with MiXCR, one entry per CDR3 protein. The sample yields 450,000 or so distinct CDR3 sequences, around 14% seen once. These same records also appear under a second study, on yellow fever vaccine responses in identical twins.

The sequencing sample was made of CD4+ T cells sorted from blood. The receptors stem from a woman in her late teens or twenties in good health. Each CDR3 is given with its conserved first and last residue. A D gene is named only where the DNA matches it firmly. Where a row states a size, it is once, few, many or the class of an expanded clone; other rows omit it.

clone_size: many; v_call: TRBV20-1; d_call: .; j_call: TRBJ2-5; cdr3_aa: CSARGNQETQYF; cdr3_nt: TGCAGTGCTAGGGGCAACCAAGAGACCCAGTACTTC
clone_size: few; v_call: TRBV3-1; d_call: .; j_call: TRBJ2-6; cdr3_aa: CASSRKTGSGANVLTF; cdr3_nt: TGTGCCAGCAGCAGGAAGACGGGGTCTGGGGCCAACGTCCTGACTTTC
clone_size: few; v_call: TRBV20-1; d_call: .; j_call: TRBJ2-6; cdr3_aa: CSARDLQTGANVLTF; cdr3_nt: TGCAGTGCTAGAGATCTACAGACTGGGGCCAACGTCCTGACTTTC
clone_size: .; v_call: TRBV11-2; d_call: .; j_call: TRBJ2-5; cdr3_aa: CASSLRPPTELLRETQYF; cdr3_nt: TGTGCCAGCAGCTTAAGGCCCCCGACAGAGCTCCTTCGAGAGACCCAGTACTTC
clone_size: few; v_call: TRBV27; d_call: .; j_call: TRBJ2-1; cdr3_aa: CASSILGSYNEQFF; cdr3_nt: TGTGCCAGCAGTATCCTCGGTTCCTACAATGAGCAGTTCTTC
clone_size: .; v_call: TRBV20-1; d_call: .; j_call: TRBJ2-3; cdr3_aa: CSASLAKTTDTQYF; cdr3_nt: TGCAGTGCTAGTTTGGCCAAAACCACAGATACGCAGTATTTT
clone_size: .; v_call: TRBV5-1; d_call: TRBD1; j_call: TRBJ2-7; cdr3_aa: CASSPRGSGTGGYEQYF; cdr3_nt: TGCGCCAGCAGCCCACGGGGGTCCGGGACAGGGGGGTACGAGCAGTACTTC
clone_size: many; v_call: TRBV6-1; d_call: .; j_call: TRBJ2-2; cdr3_aa: CASRPQIGGVSGELFF; cdr3_nt: TGTGCCAGCAGACCCCAGATCGGGGGAGTATCTGGGGAGCTGTTTTTT
clone_size: .; v_call: TRBV6-2/TRBV6-3; d_call: .; j_call: TRBJ1-1; cdr3_aa: CASSYNVWVGTEAFF; cdr3_nt: TGTGCCAGCAGTTACAATGTCTGGGTAGGCACTGAAGCTTTCTTT
clone_size: few; v_call: TRBV12-3/TRBV12-4; d_call: .; j_call: TRBJ2-7; cdr3_aa: CASSPLGGSSYEQYF; cdr3_nt: TGTGCCAGCAGTCCCCTGGGGGGAAGCTCCTACGAGCAGTACTTC
clone_size: few; v_call: TRBV12-3/TRBV12-4; d_call: TRBD2; j_call: TRBJ2-1; cdr3_aa: CASSGTGRGVDNEQFF; cdr3_nt: TGTGCCAGCAGCGGAACGGGGCGGGGGGTCGACAATGAGCAGTTCTTC
clone_size: many; v_call: TRBV6-1; d_call: .; j_call: TRBJ2-7; cdr3_aa: CASRGGGTYEQYF; cdr3_nt: TGTGCCAGTCGGGGAGGAGGAACCTACGAGCAGTACTTC
clone_size: .; v_call: TRBV27; d_call: .; j_call: TRBJ2-7; cdr3_aa: CASSLSRTGLLYEQYF; cdr3_nt: TGTGCCAGCAGTTTATCCCGAACAGGGCTTTTGTACGAGCAGTACTTC
clone_size: many; v_call: TRBV5-1; d_call: .; j_call: TRBJ2-2; cdr3_aa: CASSLPQDPNTGELFF; cdr3_nt: TGCGCCAGCAGCTTGCCTCAGGACCCGAACACCGGGGAGCTGTTTTTT
clone_size: .; v_call: TRBV20-1; d_call: .; j_call: TRBJ2-4; cdr3_aa: CSARRREKIKNIQYF; cdr3_nt: TGCAGTGCTAGGAGGAGGGAGAAAATCAAAAACATTCAGTACTTC
clone_size: few; v_call: TRBV7-9; d_call: .; j_call: TRBJ2-1; cdr3_aa: CASSSERGAFYNEQFF; cdr3_nt: TGTGCCAGCAGCTCAGAACGGGGGGCCTTCTACAATGAGCAGTTCTTC